The subject of this entry is one TCR beta chain. V gave up 2 bases and J gave up 5 bases; unmatched junction bases: 11. The CDR3 has 16 residues. Germline values: CDR1 MNHEY, CDR2 SVGAGI. Running of the assay took place at deep level. Some clones are missing from TCRdb's copy, which holds only in-frame ones; the method was immunoSEQ multiplex PCR. The data hold about 2.4 million clones, with approximately 93% observed a single time. The sample belongs to a study of shared clonotypes between healthy human individuals. Across the study: The people who gave samples were a couple of women and a few men aged 18 to 49. CD8 memory received one plate per donor, CD8 naive two, CD4 memory three and CD4 naive three.

The study separated CD4+ cells into CD45RA+ naive and CD45RA-negative memory subsets. Sequenced: naive CD4+ T cells from PBMCs. Subset of the sample: CD45RA+ positively selected. This receptor was taken from a man younger than 35 in good health. Some clones in this sample may be carry-over from other donors' samples. The rearrangement joins TRBV6-5 to TRBJ1-2; 7 nucleotides agree with TRBD1. CDR3 region: CASSYIRQGVGYGYTF. The CDR3 nucleotides read TGTGCCAGCAGTTACATCCGGCAGGGGGTAGGATATGGCTACACCTTC.